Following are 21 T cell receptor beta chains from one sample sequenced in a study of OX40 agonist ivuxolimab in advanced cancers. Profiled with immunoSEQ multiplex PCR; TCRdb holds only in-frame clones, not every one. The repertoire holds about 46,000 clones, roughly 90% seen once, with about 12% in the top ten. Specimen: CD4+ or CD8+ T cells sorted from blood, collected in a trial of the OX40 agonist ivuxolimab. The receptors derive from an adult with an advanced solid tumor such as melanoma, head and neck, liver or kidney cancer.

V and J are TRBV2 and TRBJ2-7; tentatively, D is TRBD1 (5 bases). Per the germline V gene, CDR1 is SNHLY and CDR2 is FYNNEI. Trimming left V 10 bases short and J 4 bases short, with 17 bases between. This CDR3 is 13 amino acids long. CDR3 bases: TGTGCCACCGTGGGGATAGGGGATTACGAGCAGTACTTC. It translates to CATVGIGDYEQYF.

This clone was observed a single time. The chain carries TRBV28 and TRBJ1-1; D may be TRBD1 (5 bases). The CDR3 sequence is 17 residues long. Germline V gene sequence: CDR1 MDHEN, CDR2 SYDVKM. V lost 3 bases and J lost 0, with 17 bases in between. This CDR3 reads CASSFSFRELLNTEAFF. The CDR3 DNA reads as TGTGCCAGCAGTTTTTCATTCAGGGAGCTCCTGAACACTGAAGCTTTCTTT.

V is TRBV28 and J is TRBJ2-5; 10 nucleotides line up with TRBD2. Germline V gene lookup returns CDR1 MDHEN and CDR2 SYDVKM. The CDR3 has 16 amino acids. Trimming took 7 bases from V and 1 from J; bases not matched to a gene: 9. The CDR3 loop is CASISLSGGTQETQYF. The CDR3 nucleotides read TGTGCCAGCATATCCCTTAGCGGGGGGACCCAAGAGACCCAGTACTTC.

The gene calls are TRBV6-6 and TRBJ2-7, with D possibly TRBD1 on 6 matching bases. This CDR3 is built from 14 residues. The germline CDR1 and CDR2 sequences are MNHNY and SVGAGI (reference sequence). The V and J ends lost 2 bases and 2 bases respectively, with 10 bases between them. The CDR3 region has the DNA TGTGCCAGCAGTTACAGGGGACAAGCCTACGAGCAGTACTTC. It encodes CASSYRGQAYEQYF.

Here the CDR3 DNA reads TGTGCCAGCAGTTTAACCAGATCCTACGAGCAGTACTTC. Protein product: CASSLTRSYEQYF. The chain uses TRBV27 and TRBJ2-7; D call uncertain. Trimming cost V 2 bases and J 1 base, with 6 bases left between them. CDR3 size: 13 residues. Germline V gives CDR1 MNHEY, CDR2 SMNVEV (reference sequence).

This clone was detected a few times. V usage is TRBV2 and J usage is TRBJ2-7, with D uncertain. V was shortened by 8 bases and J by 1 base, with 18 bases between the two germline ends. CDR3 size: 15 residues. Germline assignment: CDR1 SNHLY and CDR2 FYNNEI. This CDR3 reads CASQQASDGSYEQYF. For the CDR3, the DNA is TGTGCCAGCCAGCAGGCGAGCGACGGGTCCTACGAGCAGTACTTC.

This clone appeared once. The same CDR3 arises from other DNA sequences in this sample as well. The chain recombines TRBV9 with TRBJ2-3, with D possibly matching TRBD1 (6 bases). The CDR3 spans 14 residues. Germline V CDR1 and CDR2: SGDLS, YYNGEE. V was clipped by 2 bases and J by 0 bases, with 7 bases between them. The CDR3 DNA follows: TGTGCCAGCAGCGTTGGGGGCAGCACAGATACGCAGTATTTT. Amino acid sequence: CASSVGGSTDTQYF.

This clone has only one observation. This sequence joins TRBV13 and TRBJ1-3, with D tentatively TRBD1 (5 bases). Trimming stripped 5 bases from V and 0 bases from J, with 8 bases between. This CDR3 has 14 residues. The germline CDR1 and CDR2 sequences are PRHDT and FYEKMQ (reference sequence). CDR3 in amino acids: CASSPGTSGNTIYF. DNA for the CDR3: TGTGCCAGCAGCCCTGGGACCTCTGGAAACACCATATATTTT.

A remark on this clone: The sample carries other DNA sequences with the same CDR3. The CDR3 DNA is TGCGCCAGCAGCCTTGCAGGGGGGGAGGAGACCCAGTACTTC. It codes for CASSLAGGEETQYF. This rearrangement joins TRBV4-1 to TRBJ2-5; D is possibly TRBD1 or TRBD2 (7 bases each). This CDR3 is built from 14 residues. Trimming cost V 4 bases and J 5 bases, with 14 bases left between them. CDR1 is MGHRA and CDR2 is YSYEKL in the germline V gene.

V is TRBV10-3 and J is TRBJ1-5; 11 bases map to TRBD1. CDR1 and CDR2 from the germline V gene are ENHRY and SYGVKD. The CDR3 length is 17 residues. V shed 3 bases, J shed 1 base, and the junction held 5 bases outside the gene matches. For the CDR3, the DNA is TGTGCCATCAGTGACCCGGGACAGGGGGTGAGCAATCAGCCCCAGCATTTT. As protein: CAISDPGQGVSNQPQHF.

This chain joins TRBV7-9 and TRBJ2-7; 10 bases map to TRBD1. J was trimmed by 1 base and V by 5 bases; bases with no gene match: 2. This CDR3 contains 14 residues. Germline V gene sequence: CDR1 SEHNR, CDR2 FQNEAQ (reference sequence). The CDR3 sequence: CASSQGQGSYEQYF. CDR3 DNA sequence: TGTGCCAGCAGCCAGGGACAGGGGTCCTACGAGCAGTACTTC.

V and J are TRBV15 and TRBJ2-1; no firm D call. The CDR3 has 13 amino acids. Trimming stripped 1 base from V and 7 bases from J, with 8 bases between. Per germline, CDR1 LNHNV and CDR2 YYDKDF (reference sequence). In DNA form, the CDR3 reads TGTGCCACCAGCAGAGCCAATCCGAATGAGCAGTTCTTC. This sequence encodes CATSRANPNEQFF.

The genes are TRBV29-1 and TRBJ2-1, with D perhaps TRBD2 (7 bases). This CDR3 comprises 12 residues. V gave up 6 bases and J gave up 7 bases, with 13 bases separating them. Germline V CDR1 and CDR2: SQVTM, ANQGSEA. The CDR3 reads CSVRGGKNEQFF. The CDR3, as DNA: TGCAGCGTGAGGGGGGGGAAGAATGAGCAGTTCTTC.

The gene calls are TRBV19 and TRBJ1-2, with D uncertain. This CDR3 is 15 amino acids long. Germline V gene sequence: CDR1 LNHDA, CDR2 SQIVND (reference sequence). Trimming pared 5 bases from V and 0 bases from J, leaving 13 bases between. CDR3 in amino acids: CASSPMGGSNYGYTF. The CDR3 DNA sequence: TGTGCCAGTAGTCCTATGGGAGGTTCTAACTATGGCTACACCTTC.

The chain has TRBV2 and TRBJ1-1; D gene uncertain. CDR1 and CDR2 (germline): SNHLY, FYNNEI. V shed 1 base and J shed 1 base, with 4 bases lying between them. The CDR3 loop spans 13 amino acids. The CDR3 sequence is CASSEEQNTEAFF. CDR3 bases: TGTGCCAGCAGTGAAGAACAGAACACTGAAGCTTTCTTT.

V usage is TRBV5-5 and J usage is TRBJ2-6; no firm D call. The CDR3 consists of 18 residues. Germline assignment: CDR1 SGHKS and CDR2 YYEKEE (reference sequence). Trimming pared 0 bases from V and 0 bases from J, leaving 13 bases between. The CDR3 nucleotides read TGTGCCAGCAGCTTGGTGGGCGGCTCTAACTCTGGGGCCAACGTCCTGACTTTC. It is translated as CASSLVGGSNSGANVLTF.

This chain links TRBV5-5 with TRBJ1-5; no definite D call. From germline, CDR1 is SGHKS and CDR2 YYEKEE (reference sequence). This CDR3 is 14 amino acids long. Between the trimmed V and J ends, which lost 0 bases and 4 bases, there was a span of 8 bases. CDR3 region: CASSLASGNQPQHF. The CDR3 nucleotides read TGTGCCAGCAGCTTGGCCTCCGGTAATCAGCCCCAGCATTTT.

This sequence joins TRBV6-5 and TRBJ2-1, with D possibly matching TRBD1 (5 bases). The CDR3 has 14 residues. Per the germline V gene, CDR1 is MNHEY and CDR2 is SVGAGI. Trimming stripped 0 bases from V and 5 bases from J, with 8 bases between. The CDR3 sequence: CASSYSLTDNEQFF. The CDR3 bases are TGTGCCAGCAGTTACTCCCTGACAGACAATGAGCAGTTCTTC.

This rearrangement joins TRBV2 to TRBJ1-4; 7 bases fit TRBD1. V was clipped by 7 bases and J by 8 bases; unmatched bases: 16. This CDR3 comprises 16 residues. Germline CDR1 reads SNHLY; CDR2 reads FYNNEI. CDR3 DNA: TGTGCCAGCACCTCCCATGAGGGGGCTAAAGGGGAAAAACTGTTTTTT. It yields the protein CASTSHEGAKGEKLFF.

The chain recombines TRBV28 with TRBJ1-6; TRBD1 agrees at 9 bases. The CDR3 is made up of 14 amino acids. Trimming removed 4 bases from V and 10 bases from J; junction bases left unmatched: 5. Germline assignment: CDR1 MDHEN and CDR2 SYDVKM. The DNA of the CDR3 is TGTGCCAGCAGTTCTACAGGGGGCTGGTCACCCCTCCACTTT. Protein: CASSSTGGWSPLHF. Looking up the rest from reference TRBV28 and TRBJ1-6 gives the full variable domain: DVKVTQSSRYLVKRTGEKVFLECVQDMDHENMFWYRQDPGLGLRLIYFSYDVKMKEKGDIPEGYSVSREKKERFSLILESASTNQTSMYLCASSSTGGWSPLHFGNGTRLTVT.

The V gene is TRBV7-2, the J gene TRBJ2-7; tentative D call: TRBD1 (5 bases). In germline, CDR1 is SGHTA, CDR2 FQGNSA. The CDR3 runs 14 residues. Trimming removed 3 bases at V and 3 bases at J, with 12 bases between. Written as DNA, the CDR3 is TGTGCCAGCAGCTTTTTCATGGGGCACTACGAGCAGTACTTC. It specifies CASSFFMGHYEQYF.